The clone carrying this TCR beta chain was observed once. Trimming took off 3 bases at V and 2 bases at J, with 4 bases between the two ends. Germline V lookup: CDR1 GTSNPN, CDR2 SVGIG (reference sequence). CDR3 length: 12 amino acids. As originally analysed: Nucleated cell number was recorded as an estimate derived from reference gene primer amplification. Only in-frame clones appear in the TCRdb table, and some are missing; sequencing was by immunoSEQ multiplex PCR. V and J calls and clone size are given by that table; D and trimming were obtained from the DNA. This table holds 470,000 or so clones, 70% to 90% found once. This sample stems from a study of blood T cell repertoires in COVID-19.

The chain has TRBV30 and TRBJ2-2; D remains ambiguous. The specimen sequenced was peripheral blood. This TCR came from a human donor in a cohort sampled during active COVID-19. CDR3 in amino acids: CAWSFNTGELFF. CDR3 sequence (DNA): TGTGCCTGGAGCTTTAACACCGGGGAGCTGTTTTTT.